These 21 T cell receptor beta chains were sequenced from one sample in a study of CD8 T cells in Susac syndrome. Roughly 0.45 to 1 ug RNA was reverse transcribed with random hexamers. TCRdb processed the immunoSEQ multiplex PCR reads anew with MiXCR; each CDR3 protein has one entry. The table lists some 200,000 distinct CDR3 sequences, less than 95% of them singletons. Specimen: CD4+ T cells from PBMCs. These receptors were taken from a human donor in good health.

Of note for this clonotype: At one of its ends the junction is not consistent with the germline gene, which may arise from a read error. V gene TRBV20-1 combines with J gene TRBJ2-7, with D possibly being TRBD1 or TRBD2 (5 bases each). Germline V CDR1 and CDR2: DFQATT, SNEGSKA (reference sequence). This CDR3 spans 14 amino acids. The DNA of the CDR3 is TGCAGTGCTACCCGGGACGGTGCCTCCTACGGGCAGTACTTC. Encoded protein: CSATRDGASYGQYF.

V usage is TRBV15 and J usage is TRBJ2-1; 7 nucleotides align to TRBD1. There are 14 residues in the CDR3. Losses at the gene ends were 9 bases for V and 4 bases for J; bases not matched to a gene: 9. In germline, CDR1 is LNHNV, CDR2 YYDKDF (reference sequence). The CDR3: CATMATGRYNEQFF. CDR3 in DNA: TGTGCCACGATGGCGACAGGGCGATACAATGAGCAGTTCTTC. The variable domain in full, completed from reference TRBV15 and TRBJ2-1, reads DAMVIQNPRYQVTQFGKPVTLSCSQTLNHNVMYWYQQKSSQAPKLLFHYYDKDFNNEADTPDNFQSRRPNTSFCFLDIRSPGLGDTAMYLCATMATGRYNEQFFGPGTRLTVL.

This chain connects TRBV20-1 to TRBJ1-5; no definite D call. CDR3 length: 14 amino acids. The germline gives CDR1 DFQATT, CDR2 SNEGSKA (reference sequence). DNA of the CDR3: TGCAGCGCAGCACCTACGTATAGCAATCAGCCCCAGCATTTT. This codes for CSAAPTYSNQPQHF.

This chain connects TRBV29-1 to TRBJ1-3, with 7 bases aligning to TRBD1. The CDR3 sequence is 13 residues long. Germline CDR1 SQVTM, CDR2 ANQGSEA. After removal of 3 bases from V and 2 bases from J, the junction contained 1 base not matched to a gene. CDR3 DNA: TGCAGCGTTGACGACAGGGCTGGAAACACCATATATTTT. As protein: CSVDDRAGNTIYF.

The chain couples TRBV15 to TRBJ2-5; 8 bases align to TRBD1. The CDR3 consists of 16 residues. V trimming: 5 bases; J trimming: 0 bases; junction bases outside the gene matches: 8. The V gene's germline CDR1 is LNHNV and CDR2 YYDKDF (reference sequence). The CDR3 sequence: CATSRTGSHHQETQYF. The CDR3 coding sequence is TGTGCCACCAGCCGGACAGGGAGTCACCACCAAGAGACCCAGTACTTC.

V and J are TRBV20-1 and TRBJ2-5; weak D call: TRBD1 (5 bases). This CDR3 is 14 amino acids long. CDR1 is DFQATT, CDR2 SNEGSKA, per germline (reference sequence). Trimming took off 3 bases at V and 1 base at J, with 12 bases between the two ends. As DNA, the CDR3 is TGCAGTGCTAGTTACCAGGGATCCCAAGAGACCCAGTACTTC. Protein sequence: CSASYQGSQETQYF.

The J gene is TRBJ2-7, the V gene TRBV28; perhaps D is TRBD1 or TRBD2 (5 bases each). Deletions cut 5 bases from V and 0 bases from J, with 8 bases between. This CDR3 comprises 13 residues. CDR1 is MDHEN and CDR2 is SYDVKM in the germline V gene. The CDR3, as DNA: TGTGCCAGCAGTGCTGGGGGCTCCTACGAGCAGTACTTC. Translated: CASSAGGSYEQYF.

The chain recombines TRBV20-1 with TRBJ1-1; tentative D call: TRBD1 (6 bases). The V gene lost 3 bases and the J gene lost 10 bases, with 24 bases spanning the gap. The CDR3 loop spans 15 amino acids. Germline V lookup: CDR1 DFQATT, CDR2 SNEGSKA (reference sequence). This CDR3 is CSASSAGAPDRRAFF. As DNA, the CDR3 is TGCAGTGCTAGTTCAGCAGGGGCACCAGACCGAAGAGCTTTCTTT.

This CDR3 is CASSYPIYEQYF. The CDR3 DNA reads TGTGCCAGCAGTTATCCAATCTACGAGCAGTACTTC. The genes are TRBV6-2 or TRBV6-3 and TRBJ2-7; no clear D gene. In germline, CDR1 is MNHEY, CDR2 SVGEGT. V was trimmed by 3 bases and J by 3 bases, leaving 6 bases between them. This CDR3 contains 12 residues.

The CDR3 DNA follows: TGTGCCAGCAGCCAGGACGGGCTGAAAACTAGCACAGATACGCAGTATTTT. This encodes CASSQDGLKTSTDTQYF. V gene TRBV3-1 combines with J gene TRBJ2-3; D is ambiguous. The V end was cut by 3 bases, the J end by 0 bases, with 16 bases between. Germline-derived CDR1 and CDR2 are LGHDT and YNNKEL (reference sequence). The CDR3 length is 17 residues.

V usage is TRBV6-1 and J usage is TRBJ2-4; maybe TRBD2 (7 bases). V gave up 4 bases and J gave up 1 base, with 14 bases separating them. The CDR3 totals 16 residues. Per germline, CDR1 MNHNS and CDR2 SASEGT. CDR3 bases: TGTGCCAGCAGTGCTAGCGGCCAGGGGGCCAAAAACATTCAGTACTTC. This translates into CASSASGQGAKNIQYF.

J is TRBJ2-7 and V is TRBV5-4; D is uncertain. There are 13 residues in the CDR3. The germline V gene encodes CDR1 SGHNT and CDR2 YYREEE (reference sequence). V gave up 0 bases and J gave up 6 bases, with 10 bases separating them. The CDR3 coding sequence is TGTGCCAGCAGCTTGGACCCCGCGTCCGAGCAGTACTTC. Translation gives CASSLDPASEQYF. The full variable domain, its missing parts supplied by reference TRBV5-4 and TRBJ2-7, is ETGVTQSPTHLIKTRGQQVTLRCSSQSGHNTVSWYQQALGQGPQFIFQYYREEENGRGNFPPRFSGLQFPNYSSELNVNALELDDSALYLCASSLDPASEQYFGPGTRLTVT.

The J gene is TRBJ2-6, the V gene TRBV5-1; D gene unclear. Trimming took off 1 base at V and 0 bases at J, with 8 bases between the two ends. The CDR3 runs 16 residues. CDR1 and CDR2 (germline): SGHRS, YFSETQ. The CDR3 DNA reads TGCGCCAGCAGCTTGCTGGGTATCTCTGGGGCCAACGTCCTGACTTTC. Its protein product is CASSLLGISGANVLTF.

The chain's CDR3 is CASKGGGPYNEQFF. CDR3 nucleotides: TGTGCCAGCAAAGGCGGAGGACCGTACAATGAGCAGTTCTTC. J is TRBJ2-1 and V is TRBV28; D possibly corresponds to TRBD2 (5 bases). Trimming stripped 7 bases from V and 4 bases from J, with 14 bases between. Per germline, CDR1 MDHEN and CDR2 SYDVKM. The CDR3 is made up of 14 amino acids.

This chain joins TRBV30 and TRBJ2-7; D might be TRBD2 (5 bases). From germline, CDR1 is GTSNPN and CDR2 SVGIG (reference sequence). The V end was cut by 3 bases, the J end by 2 bases, with 11 bases between. This CDR3 contains 13 residues. The DNA of the CDR3 is TGTGCCTGGAGGCCAAGCGGTACCTACGAGCAGTACTTC. Translation gives CAWRPSGTYEQYF. Full variable domain (rest looked up from reference TRBV30 and TRBJ2-7): SQTIHQWPATLVQPVGSPLSLECTVEGTSNPNLYWYRQAAGRGLQLLFYSVGIGQISSEVPQNLSASRPQDRQFILSSKKLLLSDSGFYLCAWRPSGTYEQYFGPGTRLTVT.

CDR3 nucleotides: TGTGCCAGCAGCTTATCTTCCGGAGATACGCAGTATTTT. It yields the protein CASSLSSGDTQYF. The chain has TRBV7-9 and TRBJ2-3; D unclear. CDR3 length equals 13 residues. Trimming stripped 2 bases from V and 5 bases from J, with 8 bases between. The germline V gene encodes CDR1 SEHNR and CDR2 FQNEAQ (reference sequence).

V usage is TRBV25-1 and J usage is TRBJ1-5, with 7 bases aligning to TRBD1. The V gene's germline CDR1 is MGHDK and CDR2 SYGVNS. V shed 4 bases, J shed 5 bases, and the junction held 5 bases outside the gene matches. The CDR3 is made up of 14 amino acids. The CDR3 reads CASSGQGDHQPQHF. As DNA, the CDR3 is TGTGCCAGCAGTGGACAGGGAGACCATCAGCCCCAGCATTTT.

The chain couples TRBV12-3 or TRBV12-4 to TRBJ1-5, with a possible D match to TRBD1 (5 bases). The CDR3 consists of 17 residues. The V end was cut by 4 bases, the J end by 2 bases, with 18 bases between. CDR3: CASSSLTQGGGNQPQHF. CDR3 in DNA: TGTGCCAGCAGTTCCCTAACTCAGGGTGGTGGCAATCAGCCCCAGCATTTT.

This clonotype came up once. V and J are TRBV20-1 and TRBJ2-7; 12 bases map to TRBD2. Germline V gene data show CDR1 as DFQATT and CDR2 as SNEGSKA (reference sequence). The CDR3 has 14 amino acids. J gave up 5 bases and V 3 bases, and 5 bases lay outside the gene matches. The CDR3 region is CSARGTSGLDEQYF. CDR3 sequence (DNA): TGCAGTGCTAGGGGGACTAGCGGGCTTGACGAGCAGTACTTC.

The chain is built from TRBV30 and TRBJ2-3; 10 positions agree with TRBD2. J lost 2 bases, V lost 2 bases, and 4 bases had no gene match. Per the germline V gene, CDR1 is GTSNPN and CDR2 is SVGIG (reference sequence). The CDR3 runs 15 residues. CDR3 sequence (DNA): TGTGCCTGGAGTCCACTAGCGGGGCCCACAGATACGCAGTATTTT. This gives the protein CAWSPLAGPTDTQYF.

The chain recombines TRBV28 with TRBJ2-7; 8 bases are shared with TRBD1. The CDR3 length is 17 residues. The V segment lost 5 bases and the J segment 0 bases; nucleotides outside the gene matches: 12. Germline V gene lookup returns CDR1 MDHEN and CDR2 SYDVKM. CDR3 sequence reads: CASSNIRDRWSSYEQYF. The CDR3 bases are TGTGCCAGCAGTAACATTAGGGACAGGTGGAGCTCCTACGAGCAGTACTTC. Variable domain in full (rest from reference TRBV28 and TRBJ2-7): DVKVTQSSRYLVKRTGEKVFLECVQDMDHENMFWYRQDPGLGLRLIYFSYDVKMKEKGDIPEGYSVSREKKERFSLILESASTNQTSMYLCASSNIRDRWSSYEQYFGPGTRLTVT.